These T cell receptor beta chains were read from a single sample in a study of identifying expanded T cells in peripheral blood. TCRdb keeps only in-frame clones here, not all; method: immunoSEQ multiplex PCR. The sample yields over 45,000 clones, over 75% seen once. Sequencing was performed on blood. Receptors originate from a person aged 18 to 75 in good health. CDR3s include the opening cysteine and the closing phenylalanine or tryptophan. D genes are given only for firm matches. The size field is filled for only some rows; it gives once, few, many or a size class.

v_call	j_call	d_call	clone_size	cdr3_aa	cdr3_nt
TRBV4-2	TRBJ2-7	-	-	CASSQDLGKSYEQYF	TGTGCCAGCAGCCAAGATCTAGGCAAGTCCTACGAGCAGTACTTC
TRBV27	TRBJ2-2	-	-	CASSTPWDFTGELFF	TGTGCCAGCAGTACTCCATGGGATTTCACCGGGGAGCTGTTTTTT
TRBV5-4	TRBJ2-1	TRBD1	-	CASSARDSPYNEQFF	TGTGCCAGCAGCGCCCGGGACAGCCCATACAATGAGCAGTTCTTC
TRBV5-1	TRBJ2-5	TRBD1	once	CASSFTGGLQETQYF	TGCGCCAGCAGCTTTACAGGGGGGCTTCAAGAGACCCAGTACTTC
TRBV5-1	TRBJ1-3	-	-	CASSKQGSGNTIYF	TGCGCCAGCAGCAAACAGGGTTCTGGAAACACCATATATTTT
TRBV2	TRBJ1-5	-	few	CASSTRGSTVQPQHF	TGTGCCAGCAGTACACGAGGGAGCACGGTTCAGCCCCAGCATTTT
TRBV7-8	TRBJ1-1	-	-	CASSLDTEAFF	TGTGCCAGCAGCTTAGACACTGAAGCTTTCTTT
TRBV14	TRBJ2-1	TRBD2	-	CASSLLAGGYNEQFF	TGTGCCAGCAGCCTTCTAGCGGGGGGATACAATGAGCAGTTCTTC
TRBV5-1	TRBJ2-1	TRBD2	-	CASSLTGTTYNEQFF	TGCGCCAGCAGCTTAACCGGGACTACCTACAATGAGCAGTTCTTC
TRBV5-8	TRBJ2-5	TRBD2	-	CASSLSSGIGETQYF	TGTGCCAGCAGCTTGTCTAGCGGGATAGGGGAGACCCAGTACTTC
TRBV29-1	TRBJ1-5	TRBD1	few	CSVRQGAGDQPQHF	TGCAGCGTTAGACAGGGGGCTGGCGATCAGCCCCAGCATTTT
TRBV7-6	TRBJ2-1	TRBD2	-	CASRMTSGHNEQFF	TGTGCCAGCAGGATGACTAGCGGTCACAATGAGCAGTTCTTC
TRBV6-6	TRBJ1-4	-	-	CASSYMGGEKLFF	TGTGCCAGCAGTTATATGGGGGGTGAAAAACTGTTTTTT
TRBV7-9	TRBJ1-1	-	-	CASSFVDEAFF	TGTGCCAGCAGCTTTGTGGATGAAGCTTTCTTT
TRBV6-5	TRBJ1-2	-	few	CASSYLDSHYGYTF	TGTGCCAGCAGTTACTTAGACAGCCACTATGGCTACACCTTC
TRBV5-1	TRBJ2-3	TRBD2	-	CASSIGRGDTQYF	TGCGCCAGCAGCATCGGGAGGGGAGATACGCAGTATTTT
TRBV7-9	TRBJ1-2	-	-	CASSPPGLASGGYTF	TGTGCCAGCAGCCCTCCTGGACTAGCGAGTGGTGGCTACACCTTC
TRBV5-6	TRBJ1-1	-	-	CASRLRWGNTEAFF	TGTGCCAGCAGGCTCAGGTGGGGCAACACTGAAGCTTTCTTT
TRBV10-1	TRBJ2-5	-	-	CASSDTRGGYQETQYF	TGCGCCAGCAGTGATACCCGCGGCGGGTACCAAGAGACCCAGTACTTC
TRBV4-1	TRBJ2-7	TRBD2	-	CASSQKQGGTSGSSYEQYF	TGCGCCAGCAGCCAAAAACAGGGGGGGACTAGCGGGAGCTCCTACGAGCAGTACTTC
TRBV6-5	TRBJ2-3	TRBD2	-	CASSYSLAGGTDTQYF	TGTGCCAGCAGTTATTCCCTAGCGGGAGGAACAGATACGCAGTATTTT
TRBV6-1	TRBJ1-6	-	-	CASNPELLNSPLHF	TGTGCCAGCAATCCGGAATTACTCAATTCACCCCTCCACTTT
TRBV14	TRBJ2-1	-	few	CASRQTGGPNNEQFF	TGTGCCAGCAGGCAGACAGGAGGTCCCAACAATGAGCAGTTCTTC
TRBV5-1	TRBJ2-5	-	-	CASSFSFQETQYF	TGCGCCAGCAGCTTCTCGTTCCAAGAGACCCAGTACTTC
TRBV19	TRBJ1-5	TRBD1	-	CASSTSGGGGQPQHF	TGTGCCAGTAGTACCTCAGGGGGCGGCGGACAGCCCCAGCATTTT
TRBV9	TRBJ2-1	-	-	CASSVQGWRGEQFF	TGTGCCAGCAGCGTCCAAGGGTGGCGGGGTGAGCAGTTCTTC
TRBV7-2	TRBJ2-3	-	-	CASSLSGYTDTQYF	TGTGCCAGCAGCCTCAGCGGATACACAGATACGCAGTATTTT
TRBV20-1	TRBJ2-3	TRBD2	-	CSAIAGATQYF	TGCAGTGCTATAGCGGGAGCTACGCAGTATTTT
TRBV7-9	TRBJ1-1	-	-	CASSLGAGDREAFF	TGTGCCAGCAGCTTAGGTGCGGGGGACCGTGAAGCTTTCTTT